The sequence of this TCR beta chain was determined in a study of blood T cells in healthy people across ages (dated by TCRdb to about 2015). About the investigation overall: In model experiments, roughly one uniquely barcoded TCR beta cDNA molecule per two T cells was captured by template switching. The study analyzed two additional independent replicas of 1 million unique cDNA reads from the same blood draw for two donors, one aged 18 to 30 and one aged 80 or older. Using deep sequencing normalized with unique cDNA molecular identifiers, the study measured how TCR beta repertoire diversity changes with age. To avoid experimental bias, donors of different ages were distributed randomly across sequencing lanes. Four age groups were formed from the donors: young (average 16 years), middle-aged (around 40), aged (62) and long-lived (around 82).

Notes on this clonotype: Its recognized antigen is unknown. Per-nucleotide qualities are absent, and no much larger clonotype sits a single base away.

The CDR1 and CDR2 encoded by the germline V gene are SGHTA and FQGNSA. The CDR3, from cysteine to phenylalanine, totals 15 residues. CDR3 DNA only is kept here, 45 bases in frame from base 1. Unmatched junction bases come to 8, with V trimmed by 3 bases and J by 7 bases. Broader findings and caveats from the paper: Donor CMV infection status was unknown, potentially confounding age-related changes in expanded clonotypes. Estimates of total diversity from one million sequenced T cells were regarded as lower bounds and underestimates. Observed TCR beta diversity correlated strongly with the percentage of naive T cells measured by flow cytometry. Bulk unsorted PBMC profiling prevented conclusive comparison of naive and antigen-experienced compartments. Compared with the aged group, the long-lived group had more naive CD4+ T cells, fewer expanded clones and increased TCR diversity, a pattern suggesting age selection. Observed TCR beta diversity per million T cells fell roughly linearly with age, and a significant reduction was already apparent by age roughly 40.

Donors were approximately 42 systemically healthy Caucasian individuals from Russia aged roughly 6 to 90 years. Each donor gave about 9.7 milliliters of peripheral blood, drawn into EDTA-treated Vacutainer tubes. Ficoll-Paque density-gradient centrifugation was used to isolate PBMCs, with at least 7 million per sample. Trizol reagent was used to extract total RNA from PBMCs, with at least 6 micrograms per sample. The percentages of naive CD45RAhigh/CD27high T cells were determined by flow cytometry on a PBMC aliquot from every donor. Library preparation was by 5' RACE. Sequencing took place on an Illumina HiSeq 2500. A second PCR of about 7 to 12 cycles was run with a J-beta primer mix and a sample-barcoded 5' primer. A template-switch 5' adaptor carrying 12 random nucleotides introduced a unique molecular identifier onto each TCR beta cDNA molecule. Each sample yielded at least 2.5 million CDR3-containing paired-end reads. First-strand cDNA synthesis was performed from all RNA using the Mint cDNA synthesis kit, with priming by a TRBC-specific oligonucleotide. After uracil-DNA glycosylase treatment, a first 18-cycle PCR used universal primers M1SS and BC2_uni_R on all cDNA. As for how the authors treated the data: For normalization, 1 million high-quality reads, each with a distinct molecular identifier, were randomly selected from each sample. Reads with shared molecular identifiers were discarded instead of being binned into consensus sequences. MiTCR, set to a Q25 quality threshold and the strictest error-elimination algorithm, was used for CDR3 identification, clonotype clustering and error correction. A nonparametric unseen species model with Euler transformation was used to estimate lower-bound total TCR beta diversity. The raw public reads went through TCRdb reprocessing: fastp at Q25, MiXCR clone calling, in-frame beta chains kept. Each entry merges the rows of one CDR3 protein and shows their most common DNA and genes. The V and J calls, along with clone size, are taken from TCRdb and not from the paper's own processing. In this sample the table shows about 680,000 distinct CDR3 sequences, roughly 50% of which occur a single time. The top ten constitute roughly a third of the sample.

Recombination connected TRBV7-2 to TRBJ2-2, with 7 bases matching TRBD1. Source material: blood. This clonotype was obtained from an older woman in good health. The CDR3 loop reads CASSFRRGQGGELFF. The nucleotides are TGTGCCAGCAGCTTTCGTAGGGGGCAGGGCGGGGAGCTGTTTTTT.